This T cell receptor (beta chain) was captured in a study of blood T cell repertoires in COVID-19. Study context: COVID-19 samples from acute and convalescent phases originated in the United States, Italy and Spain. PBMCs, B-cell-depleted T cells, or T cells were the source of the cDNA or gDNA that made up the material.

As handled by the study authors: For nucleated cells, counts were estimated from reference gene primer amplification. The protocol was immunoSEQ multiplex PCR, while the TCRdb copy is restricted to in-frame clones and leaves out a portion. From that table come the V and J calls and clone size; the DNA was used to work out D and trimming. Among 56,000 or so clones listed, 85% to 90% were seen once. CDR1 is SGHRS and CDR2 is YFSETQ in the germline V gene. Trimming left V 0 bases short and J 4 bases short, with 14 bases between. The CDR3 is 15 amino acids. The TCR was taken from a woman aged 55-69 years with COVID-19, enrolled during active disease. The source material was peripheral blood. The chain has TRBV5-1 and TRBJ2-7; perhaps TRBD2 as D (5 bases). In nucleotides, the CDR3 is TGCGCCAGCAGCTTGGGCGGGTCCGTCCAATACGAGCAGTACTTC. This codes for CASSLGGSVQYEQYF.